Sequencing of this T cell receptor beta chain was carried out in a study of graft-versus-host responses after intestinal transplantation (dated by TCRdb to the early 2020s). Study-wide context: The transplants that recipients received were multivisceral, liver-intestinal, or isolated intestinal. Every recipient was given anti-thymocyte globulin induction, followed by around three years of maintenance tacrolimus and steroids. After intestinal transplantation, graft-versus-host and host-versus-graft alloreactive T cell clones were followed in the graft, circulation and bone marrow using bulk TCR-beta CDR3 sequencing. Alloreactive clones were identified by sequencing pre-transplant mixed lymphocyte reaction products and comparing these products with unstimulated pre-transplant donor and recipient T cells. The cohort enrolled around 23 intestinal transplant recipients including one retransplant, and a few patients lacking pretransplant specimens were excluded. A peak of at least 4% donor T cells among recipient peripheral blood mononuclear cells was the definition used for donor T cell macrochimerism. Rather than being sequenced by the commercial service, samples from a few later patients were sequenced in-house on an Illumina MiSeq and processed with MiXCR. General findings and caveats noted by the study authors: Conclusions were limited by the relatively low number and heterogeneity of intestinal transplant patients. GvH clones were detected in recipient bone marrow, and some appeared earlier in ileal mucosa or blood, consistent with an intestinal mucosal origin. Early after transplant, declines in HvG clones were associated with peak levels of circulating GvH clones. In patients with donor T cell macrochimerism, the allografts had high GvH to HvG T cell clonal ratios.

The method was the immunoSEQ multiplex PCR assay. For most patients, genomic DNA was isolated using the Qiagen DNeasy Blood and Tissue Kit and was shipped frozen to Adaptive Biotechnologies for TCR sequencing. For most patients, genomic DNA was subjected to high-throughput TCR-beta CDR3 sequencing by Adaptive Biotechnologies. The study's own analysis went as follows. Adaptive's ImmunoSEQ software was the source of the TCR sequencing data for over 15 patients, while a few other patients were processed with MiXCR and VDJtools. To correct CD4 versus CD8 sorting errors, any sequence found in both subsets at a frequency ratio below 5:1 was removed. CDR3 nucleotide sequences shared between donor and recipient were removed because their origin could not be assigned. Alloreactive clones required at least 2-fold expansion over unstimulated cells and minimum CFSE-low frequency of 0.002% (template counts) or 0.001% (read counts). Clones detected in sequenced pre-transplant spleen, lymph node, or MLR CFSE-low populations of the donor or recipient were defined as mappable. Cumulative frequency of alloreactive clones was calculated as a percentage of all sequences weighted by copy number. The table was pulled from immuneACCESS by TCRdb, which kept in-frame rearrangements only. Such tables lose some clones; where checked, under half of the loss comes from unresolved V genes, and the rest has no known cause. The D gene and trimming were derived from the DNA, and the V and J assignments and clone size from that table. This sample holds around 93,000 clones; under 95% were observed only once. The leading ten clones occupy roughly 6% of the sample.

Trimming leaves V shorter by 6 bases and J shorter by 6 bases, with the junction holding 5 bases beyond the gene matches. The CDR3 goes from the cysteine to the phenylalanine over 13 residues. The CDR3 DNA has 39 bases and is translated from base 1. Reading the germline V gene gives CDR1 MNHEY and CDR2 SVGAGI. Regarding this clone: The specificity of this receptor is unknown. No base qualities exist here, and no much larger clone lies one base off it.

Per the publication, the time point label means: cells obtained before transplantation from donor or recipient. CD3+CD4+ and CD3+CD8+ populations were FACS-sorted from unstimulated pre-transplant donor and recipient cells taken from spleen or lymph nodes. The specimen comprised unstimulated CD8+ T cells sorted from spleen or lymph node cells, sampled before intestinal transplant. Recombination joined TRBV6-5 with TRBJ2-3, and 8 junctional nucleotides match TRBD1. The receptor comes from a human donor who received an intestinal transplant. The sequence in DNA is TGTGCCAGCAGATGGACAGGGACGGATACGCAGTATTTT. It is translated as CASRWTGTDTQYF.